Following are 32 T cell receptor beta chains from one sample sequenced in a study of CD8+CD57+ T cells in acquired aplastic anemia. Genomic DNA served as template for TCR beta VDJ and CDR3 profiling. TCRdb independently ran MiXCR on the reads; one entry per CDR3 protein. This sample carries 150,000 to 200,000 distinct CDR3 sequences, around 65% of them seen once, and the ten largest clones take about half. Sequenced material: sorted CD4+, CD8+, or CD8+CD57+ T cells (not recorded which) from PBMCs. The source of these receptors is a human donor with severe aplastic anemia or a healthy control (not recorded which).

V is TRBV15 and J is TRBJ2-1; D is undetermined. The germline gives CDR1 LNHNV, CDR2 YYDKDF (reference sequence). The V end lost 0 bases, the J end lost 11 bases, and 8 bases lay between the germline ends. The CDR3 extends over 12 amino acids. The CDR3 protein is CATSRDNQKQFF. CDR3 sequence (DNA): TGTGCCACCAGCAGAGATAACCAGAAGCAGTTCTTC.

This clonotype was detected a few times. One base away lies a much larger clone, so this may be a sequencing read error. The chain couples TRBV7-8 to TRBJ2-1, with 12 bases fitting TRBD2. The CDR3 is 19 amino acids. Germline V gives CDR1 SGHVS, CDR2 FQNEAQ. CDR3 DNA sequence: TGTGCCGGCAGCTTTCGACTAGCGGGGGCCATGCCCCCTTACAATGAGCAGTTCTTC. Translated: CAGSFRLAGAMPPYNEQFF.

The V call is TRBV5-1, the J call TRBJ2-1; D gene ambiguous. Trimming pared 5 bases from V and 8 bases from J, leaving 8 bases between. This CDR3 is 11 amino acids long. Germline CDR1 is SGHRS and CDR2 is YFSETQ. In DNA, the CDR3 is TGCGCCAGCAGTAAATCCTATGAGCAGTTCTTC. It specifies CASSKSYEQFF.

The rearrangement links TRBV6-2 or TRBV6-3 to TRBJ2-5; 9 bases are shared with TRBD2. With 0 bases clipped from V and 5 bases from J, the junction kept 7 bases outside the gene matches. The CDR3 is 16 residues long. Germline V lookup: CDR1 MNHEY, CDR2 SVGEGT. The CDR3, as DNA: TGTGCCAGCAGTTACTCAGGCGGGGGGGAGCGTGAGACCCAGTACTTC. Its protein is CASSYSGGGERETQYF.

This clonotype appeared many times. The CDR3 DNA reads as TGTGCCAGCAGTTCGGACAGGGCCTACAATGAGCAGTTCTTC. It translates to CASSSDRAYNEQFF. The chain has TRBV12-3 or TRBV12-4 and TRBJ2-1; TRBD1 agrees at 8 bases. The trim removed 4 bases at V and 2 bases at J, leaving 1 base unmatched. The CDR3 extends over 14 amino acids.

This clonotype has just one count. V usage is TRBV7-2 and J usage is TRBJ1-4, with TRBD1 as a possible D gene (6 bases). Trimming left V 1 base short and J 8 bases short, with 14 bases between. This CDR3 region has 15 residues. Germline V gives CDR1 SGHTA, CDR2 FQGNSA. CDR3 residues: CASSLGRGTTEKLFF. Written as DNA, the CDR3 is TGTGCCAGCAGCTTAGGACGGGGGACAACCGAAAAACTGTTTTTT.

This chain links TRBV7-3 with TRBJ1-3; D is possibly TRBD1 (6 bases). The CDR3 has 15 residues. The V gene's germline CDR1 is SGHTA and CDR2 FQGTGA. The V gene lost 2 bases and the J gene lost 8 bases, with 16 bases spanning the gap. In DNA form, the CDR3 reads TGTGCCAGCAGCTTAGCGTTCACAGGGTACTACACCATATATTTT. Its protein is CASSLAFTGYYTIYF.

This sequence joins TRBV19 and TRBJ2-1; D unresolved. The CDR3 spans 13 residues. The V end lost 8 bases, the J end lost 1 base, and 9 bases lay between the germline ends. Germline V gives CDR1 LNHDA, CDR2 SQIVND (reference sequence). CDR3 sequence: CASFSRSYNEQFF. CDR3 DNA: TGTGCCAGTTTCTCCCGTTCCTACAATGAGCAGTTCTTC.

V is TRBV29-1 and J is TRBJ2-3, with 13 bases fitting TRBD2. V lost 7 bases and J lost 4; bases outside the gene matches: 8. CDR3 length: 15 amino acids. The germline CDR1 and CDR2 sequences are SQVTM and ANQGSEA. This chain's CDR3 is CSGATSGGLADTQYF. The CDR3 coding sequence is TGCAGCGGTGCGACTAGCGGGGGGTTGGCAGATACGCAGTATTTT.

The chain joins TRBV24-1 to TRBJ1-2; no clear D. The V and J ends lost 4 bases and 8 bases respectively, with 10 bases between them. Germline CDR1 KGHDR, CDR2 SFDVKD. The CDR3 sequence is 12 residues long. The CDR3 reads CATSDQGRGYTF. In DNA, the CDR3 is TGTGCCACCAGTGACCAAGGGAGGGGCTACACCTTC.

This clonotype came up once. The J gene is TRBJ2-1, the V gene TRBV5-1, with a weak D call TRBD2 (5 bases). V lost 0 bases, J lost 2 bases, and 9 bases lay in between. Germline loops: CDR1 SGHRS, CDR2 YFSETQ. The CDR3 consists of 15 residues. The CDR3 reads CASSLDTGTYNEQFF. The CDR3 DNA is TGCGCCAGCAGCTTGGATACGGGGACCTACAATGAGCAGTTCTTC.

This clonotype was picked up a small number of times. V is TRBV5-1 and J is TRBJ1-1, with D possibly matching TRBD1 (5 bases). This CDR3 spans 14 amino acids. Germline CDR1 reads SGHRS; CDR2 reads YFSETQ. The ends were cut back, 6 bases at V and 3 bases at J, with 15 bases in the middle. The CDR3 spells CASNLWGGHTEAFF. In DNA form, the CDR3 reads TGCGCCAGCAACCTATGGGGGGGTCACACTGAAGCTTTCTTT.

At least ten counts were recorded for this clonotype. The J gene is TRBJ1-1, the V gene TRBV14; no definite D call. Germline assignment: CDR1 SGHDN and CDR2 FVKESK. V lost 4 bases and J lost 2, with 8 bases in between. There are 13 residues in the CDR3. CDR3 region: CASSPALNTEAFF. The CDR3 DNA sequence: TGTGCCAGCAGCCCGGCCCTCAACACTGAAGCTTTCTTT.

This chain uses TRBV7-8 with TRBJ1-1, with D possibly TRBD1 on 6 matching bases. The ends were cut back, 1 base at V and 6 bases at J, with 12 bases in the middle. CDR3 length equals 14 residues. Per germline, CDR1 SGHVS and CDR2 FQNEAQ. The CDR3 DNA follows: TGTGCCAGCAGCTTAGGGGTCAGGGGCTCTGAAGCTTTCTTT. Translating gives CASSLGVRGSEAFF.

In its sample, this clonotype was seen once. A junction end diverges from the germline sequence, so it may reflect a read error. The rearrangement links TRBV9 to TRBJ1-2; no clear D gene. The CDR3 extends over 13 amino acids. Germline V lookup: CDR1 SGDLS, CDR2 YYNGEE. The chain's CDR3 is CASSHRINYGYTF. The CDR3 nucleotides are TGCGCCAGCAGCCATAGGATTAACTATGGCTACACCTTC.

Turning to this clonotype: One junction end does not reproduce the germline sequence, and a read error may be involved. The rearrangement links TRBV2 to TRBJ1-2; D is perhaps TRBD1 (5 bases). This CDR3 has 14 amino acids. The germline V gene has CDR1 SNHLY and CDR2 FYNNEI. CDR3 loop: CTSSEAGRGYGYTF. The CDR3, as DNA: TGTACCAGCAGTGAAGCGGGTAGGGGCTATGGCTACACCTTC.

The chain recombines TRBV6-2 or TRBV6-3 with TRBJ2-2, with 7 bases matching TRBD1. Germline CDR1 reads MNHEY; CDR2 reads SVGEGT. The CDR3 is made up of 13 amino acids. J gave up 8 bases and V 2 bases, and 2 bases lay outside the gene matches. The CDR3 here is CASSYRGRGELFF. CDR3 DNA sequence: TGTGCCAGCAGTTACAGGGGGCGAGGGGAGCTGTTTTTT.

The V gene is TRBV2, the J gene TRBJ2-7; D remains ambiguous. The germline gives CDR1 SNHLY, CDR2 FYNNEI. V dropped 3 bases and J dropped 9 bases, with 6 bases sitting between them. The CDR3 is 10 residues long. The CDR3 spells CASSDTVQYF. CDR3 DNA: TGTGCCAGCAGTGACACAGTGCAGTACTTC.

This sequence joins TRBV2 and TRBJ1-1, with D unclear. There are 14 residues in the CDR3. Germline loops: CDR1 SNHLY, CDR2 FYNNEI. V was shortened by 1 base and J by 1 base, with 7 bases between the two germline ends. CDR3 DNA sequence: TGTGCCAGCAGTGAAGGACCTCGGAACACTGAAGCTTTCTTT. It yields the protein CASSEGPRNTEAFF.

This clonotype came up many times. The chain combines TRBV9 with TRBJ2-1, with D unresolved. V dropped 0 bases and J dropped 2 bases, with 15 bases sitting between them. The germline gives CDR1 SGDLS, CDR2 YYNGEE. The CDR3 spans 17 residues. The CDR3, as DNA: TGTGCCAGCAGCGTAGAGCCTCCTTCGGTACCCTACAATGAGCAGTTCTTC. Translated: CASSVEPPSVPYNEQFF.

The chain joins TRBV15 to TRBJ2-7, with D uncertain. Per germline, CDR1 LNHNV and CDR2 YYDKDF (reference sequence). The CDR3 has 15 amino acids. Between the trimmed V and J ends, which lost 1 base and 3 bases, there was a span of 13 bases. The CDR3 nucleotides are TGTGCCACCAGCAGAGTTCGGATGAATAACTACGAGCAGTACTTC. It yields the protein CATSRVRMNNYEQYF. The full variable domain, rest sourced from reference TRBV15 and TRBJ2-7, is DAMVIQNPRYQVTQFGKPVTLSCSQTLNHNVMYWYQQKSSQAPKLLFHYYDKDFNNEADTPDNFQSRRPNTSFCFLDIRSPGLGDTAMYLCATSRVRMNNYEQYFGPGTRLTVT.

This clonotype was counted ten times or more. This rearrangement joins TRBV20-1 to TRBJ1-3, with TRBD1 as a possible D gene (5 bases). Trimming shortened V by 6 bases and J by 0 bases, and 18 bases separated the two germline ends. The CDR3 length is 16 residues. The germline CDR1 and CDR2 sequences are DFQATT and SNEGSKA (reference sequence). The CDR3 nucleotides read TGCAGTGCGATCCGGGGCGCACTAAACTCTGGAAACACCATATATTTT. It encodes CSAIRGALNSGNTIYF.

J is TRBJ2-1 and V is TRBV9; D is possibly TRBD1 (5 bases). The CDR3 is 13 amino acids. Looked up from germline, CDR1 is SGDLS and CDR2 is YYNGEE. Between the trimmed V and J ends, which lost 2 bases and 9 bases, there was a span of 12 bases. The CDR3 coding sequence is TGTGCCAGCAGCGTTGTCCAGGGAAGTGAGCAGTTCTTC. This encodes CASSVVQGSEQFF. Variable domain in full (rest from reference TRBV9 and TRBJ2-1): DSGVTQTPKHLITATGQRVTLRCSPRSGDLSVYWYQQSLDQGLQFLIQYYNGEERAKGNILERFSAQQFPDLHSELNLSSLELGDSALYFCASSVVQGSEQFFGPGTRLTVL.

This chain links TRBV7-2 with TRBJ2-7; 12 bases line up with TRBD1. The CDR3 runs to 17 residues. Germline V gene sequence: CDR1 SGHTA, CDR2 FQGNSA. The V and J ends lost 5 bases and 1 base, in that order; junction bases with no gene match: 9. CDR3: CASSPLGQGAGSYEQYF. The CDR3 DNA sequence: TGTGCCAGCAGCCCCTTGGGACAGGGGGCGGGTTCCTACGAGCAGTACTTC. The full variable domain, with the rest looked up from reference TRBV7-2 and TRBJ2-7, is GAGVSQSPSNKVTEKGKDVELRCDPISGHTALYWYRQSLGQGLEFLIYFQGNSAPDKSGLPSDRFSAERTGGSVSTLTIQRTQQEDSAVYLCASSPLGQGAGSYEQYFGPGTRLTVT.

The CDR3 DNA reads TGTGCCAGTAGGGGAGGGCGGAACACTGAAGCTTTCTTT. Translating it yields CASRGGRNTEAFF. This chain uses TRBV19 with TRBJ1-1; D uncertain. The germline CDR1 and CDR2 sequences are LNHDA and SQIVND (reference sequence). Trimming shortened V by 6 bases and J by 1 base, and 9 bases separated the two germline ends. This CDR3 has 13 residues.

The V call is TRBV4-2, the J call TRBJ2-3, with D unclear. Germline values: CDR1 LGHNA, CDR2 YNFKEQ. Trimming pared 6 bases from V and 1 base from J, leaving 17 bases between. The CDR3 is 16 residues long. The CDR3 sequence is CASSPQASPGTDTQYF. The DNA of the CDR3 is TGTGCCAGCAGTCCACAAGCGTCCCCCGGCACAGATACGCAGTATTTT.

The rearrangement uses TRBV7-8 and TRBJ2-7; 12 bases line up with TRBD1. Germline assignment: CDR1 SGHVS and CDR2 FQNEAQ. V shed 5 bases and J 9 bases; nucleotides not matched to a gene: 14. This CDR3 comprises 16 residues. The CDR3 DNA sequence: TGTGCCAGCAGCAGAATGGCCGGGACAGGGGGCGTGGGGCAGTACTTC. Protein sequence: CASSRMAGTGGVGQYF.

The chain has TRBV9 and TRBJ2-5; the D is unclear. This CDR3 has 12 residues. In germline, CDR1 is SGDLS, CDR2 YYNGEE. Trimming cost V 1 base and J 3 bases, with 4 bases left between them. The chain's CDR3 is CASSVSEETQYF. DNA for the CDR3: TGTGCCAGCAGCGTATCGGAAGAGACCCAGTACTTC.

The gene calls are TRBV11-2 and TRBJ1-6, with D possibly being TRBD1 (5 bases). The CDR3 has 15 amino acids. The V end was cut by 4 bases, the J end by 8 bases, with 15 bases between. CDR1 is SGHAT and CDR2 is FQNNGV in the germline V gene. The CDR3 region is CASSSIRDGYSPLHF. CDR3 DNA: TGTGCCAGCAGCTCCATCCGGGACGGGTATTCACCCCTCCACTTT. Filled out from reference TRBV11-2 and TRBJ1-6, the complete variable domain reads EAGVAQSPRYKIIEKRQSVAFWCNPISGHATLYWYQQILGQGPKLLIQFQNNGVVDDSQLPKDRFSAERLKGVDSTLKIQPAKLEDSAVYLCASSSIRDGYSPLHFGNGTRLTVT.

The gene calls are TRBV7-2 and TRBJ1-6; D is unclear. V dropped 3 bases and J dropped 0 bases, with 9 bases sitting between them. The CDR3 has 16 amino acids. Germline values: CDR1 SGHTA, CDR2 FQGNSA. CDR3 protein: CASSFEGYSYNSPLHF. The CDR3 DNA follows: TGTGCCAGCAGCTTTGAAGGCTACTCCTATAATTCACCCCTCCACTTT.

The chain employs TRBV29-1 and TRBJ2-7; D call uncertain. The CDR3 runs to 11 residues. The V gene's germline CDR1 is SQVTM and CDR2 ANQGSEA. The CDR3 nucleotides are TGCAGTGCTAGAATCCCGGCTGGGCAGTACTTC. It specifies CSARIPAGQYF.

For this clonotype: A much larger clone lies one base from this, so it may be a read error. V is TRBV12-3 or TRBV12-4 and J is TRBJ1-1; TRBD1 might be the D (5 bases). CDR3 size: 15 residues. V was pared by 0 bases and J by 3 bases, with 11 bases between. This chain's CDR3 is CASSLARGVDTEAFF. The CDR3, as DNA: TGTGCCAGCAGTTTAGCTCGGGGGGTGGACACTGAAGCTTTCTTT.